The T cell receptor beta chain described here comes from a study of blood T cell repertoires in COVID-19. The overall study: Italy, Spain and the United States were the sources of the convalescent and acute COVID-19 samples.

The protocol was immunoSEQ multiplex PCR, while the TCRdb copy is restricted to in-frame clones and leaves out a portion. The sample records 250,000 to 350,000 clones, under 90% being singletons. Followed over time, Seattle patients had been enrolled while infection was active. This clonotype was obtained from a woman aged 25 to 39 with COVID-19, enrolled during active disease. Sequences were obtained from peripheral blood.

The CDR3 DNA reads TGTGCCAGCAGCTTATATTCGGGGAGCTACGAGCAGTACTTC. Residues: CASSLYSGSYEQYF. J is TRBJ2-7 and V is TRBV5-5; the D gene is possibly TRBD2 (5 bases). The germline V and J ends were trimmed by 2 bases and 3 bases, with 12 bases remaining between them. This CDR3 contains 14 residues. Germline CDR1 SGHKS, CDR2 YYEKEE (reference sequence).